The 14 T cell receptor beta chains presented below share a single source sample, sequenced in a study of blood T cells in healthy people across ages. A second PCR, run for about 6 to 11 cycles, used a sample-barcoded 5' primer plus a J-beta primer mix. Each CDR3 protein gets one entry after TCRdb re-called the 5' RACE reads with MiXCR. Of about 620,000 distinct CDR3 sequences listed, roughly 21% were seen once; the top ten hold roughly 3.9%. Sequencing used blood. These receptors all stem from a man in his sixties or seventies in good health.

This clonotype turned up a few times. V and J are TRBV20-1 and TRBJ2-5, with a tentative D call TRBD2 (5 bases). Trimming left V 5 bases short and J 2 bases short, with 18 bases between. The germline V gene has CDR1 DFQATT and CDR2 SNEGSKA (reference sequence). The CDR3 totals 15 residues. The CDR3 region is CSASSLGAVQETQYF. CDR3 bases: TGCAGTGCTTCCTCCCTCGGAGCGGTACAAGAGACCCAGTACTTC.

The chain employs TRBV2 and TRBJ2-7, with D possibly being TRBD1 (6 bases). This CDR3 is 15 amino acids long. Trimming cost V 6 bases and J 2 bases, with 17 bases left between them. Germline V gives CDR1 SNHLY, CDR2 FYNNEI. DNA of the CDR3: TGTGCCAGCAGCCCATCCGGGACACGGCCCTACGAGCAGTACTTC. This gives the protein CASSPSGTRPYEQYF.

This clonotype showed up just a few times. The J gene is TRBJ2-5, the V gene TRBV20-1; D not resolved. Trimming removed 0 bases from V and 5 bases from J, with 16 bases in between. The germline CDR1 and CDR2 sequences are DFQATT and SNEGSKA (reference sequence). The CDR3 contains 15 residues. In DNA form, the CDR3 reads TGCAGTGCTAGAGATATTAGCTCCATAGGGGAGACCCAGTACTTC. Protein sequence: CSARDISSIGETQYF.

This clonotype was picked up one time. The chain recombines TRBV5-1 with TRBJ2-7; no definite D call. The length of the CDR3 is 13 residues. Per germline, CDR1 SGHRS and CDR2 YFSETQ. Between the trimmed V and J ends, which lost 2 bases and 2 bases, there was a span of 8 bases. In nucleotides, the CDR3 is TGCGCCAGCAGCTTACAGAGACCCTACGAGCAGTACTTC. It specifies CASSLQRPYEQYF.

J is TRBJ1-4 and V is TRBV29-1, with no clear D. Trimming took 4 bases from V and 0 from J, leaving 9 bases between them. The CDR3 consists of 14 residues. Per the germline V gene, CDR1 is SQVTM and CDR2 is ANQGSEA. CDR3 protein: CSVAPISTNEKLFF. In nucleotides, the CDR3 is TGCAGCGTTGCTCCGATCTCAACTAATGAAAAACTGTTTTTT.

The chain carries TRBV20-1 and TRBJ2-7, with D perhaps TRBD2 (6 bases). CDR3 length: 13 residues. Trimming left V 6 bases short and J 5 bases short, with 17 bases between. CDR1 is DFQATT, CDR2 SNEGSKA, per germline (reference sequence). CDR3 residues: CSARTGVQNEQYF. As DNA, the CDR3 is TGCAGTGCAAGAACGGGAGTTCAAAACGAGCAGTACTTC.

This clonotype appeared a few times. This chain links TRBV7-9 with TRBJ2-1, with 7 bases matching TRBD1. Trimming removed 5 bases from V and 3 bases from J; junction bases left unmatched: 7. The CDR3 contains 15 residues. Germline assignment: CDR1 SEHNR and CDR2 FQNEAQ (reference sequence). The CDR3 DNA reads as TGTGCCAGCAGCGCGTGGACAGGCGACTACAATGAGCAGTTCTTC. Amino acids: CASSAWTGDYNEQFF.

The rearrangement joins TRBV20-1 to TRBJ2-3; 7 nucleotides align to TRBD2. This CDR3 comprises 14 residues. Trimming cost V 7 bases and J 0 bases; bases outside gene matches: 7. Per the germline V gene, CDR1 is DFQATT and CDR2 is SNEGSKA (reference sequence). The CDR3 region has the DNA TGCAGTGGGGGAGGGCGGGGGAGCACAGATACGCAGTATTTT. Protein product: CSGGGRGSTDTQYF.

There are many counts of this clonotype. This CDR3 reads CASTRWGETQYF. The CDR3 nucleotides read TGTGCCAGCACCAGGTGGGGAGAGACCCAGTACTTC. V and J are TRBV12-3 or TRBV12-4 and TRBJ2-5; no clear D. V was clipped by 7 bases and J by 4 bases, with 10 bases between them. CDR3 length equals 12 residues.

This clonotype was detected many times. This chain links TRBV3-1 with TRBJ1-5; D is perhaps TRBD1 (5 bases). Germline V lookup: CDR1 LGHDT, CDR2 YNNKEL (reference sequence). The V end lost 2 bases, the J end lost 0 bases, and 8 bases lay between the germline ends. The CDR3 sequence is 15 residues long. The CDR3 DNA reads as TGTGCCAGCAGCCAAACAGGAAATAGCAATCAGCCCCAGCATTTT. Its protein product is CASSQTGNSNQPQHF.

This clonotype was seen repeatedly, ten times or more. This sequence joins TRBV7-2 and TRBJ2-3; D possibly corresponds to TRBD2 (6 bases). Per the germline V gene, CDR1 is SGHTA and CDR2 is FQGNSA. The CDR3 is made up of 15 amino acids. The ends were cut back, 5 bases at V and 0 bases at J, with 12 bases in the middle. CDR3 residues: CASSLVAGSTDTQYF. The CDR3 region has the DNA TGTGCCAGCAGCCTAGTGGCGGGAAGCACAGATACGCAGTATTTT.

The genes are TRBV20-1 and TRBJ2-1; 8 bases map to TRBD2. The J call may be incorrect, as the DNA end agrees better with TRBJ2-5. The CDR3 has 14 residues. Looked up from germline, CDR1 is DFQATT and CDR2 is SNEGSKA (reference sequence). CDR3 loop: CSATPSGSGETQYF. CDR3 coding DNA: TGCAGTGCTACCCCCAGCGGGAGTGGGGAGACCCAGTACTTC.

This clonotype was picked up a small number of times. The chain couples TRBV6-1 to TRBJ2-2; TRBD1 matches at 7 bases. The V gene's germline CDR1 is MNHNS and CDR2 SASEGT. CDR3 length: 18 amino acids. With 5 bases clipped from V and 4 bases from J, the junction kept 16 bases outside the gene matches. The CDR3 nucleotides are TGTGCCAGCAGTCGTAGCAGAACCGGGACAGCCATCACCGGGGAGCTGTTTTTT. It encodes CASSRSRTGTAITGELFF.

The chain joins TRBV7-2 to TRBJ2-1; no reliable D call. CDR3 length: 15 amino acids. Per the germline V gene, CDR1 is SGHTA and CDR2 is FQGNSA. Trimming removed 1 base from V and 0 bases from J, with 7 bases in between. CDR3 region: CASSLGPPSYNEQFF. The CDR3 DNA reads TGTGCCAGCAGCTTAGGTCCCCCCTCCTACAATGAGCAGTTCTTC. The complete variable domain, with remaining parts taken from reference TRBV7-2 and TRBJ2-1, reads GAGVSQSPSNKVTEKGKDVELRCDPISGHTALYWYRQSLGQGLEFLIYFQGNSAPDKSGLPSDRFSAERTGGSVSTLTIQRTQQEDSAVYLCASSLGPPSYNEQFFGPGTRLTVL.